Included here is one T cell receptor (beta chain) sequence, with context. The table came from immunoSEQ multiplex PCR; TCRdb's copy has only in-frame clones and leaves some out. The sample consists of about 390,000 clones, around 85% of them appearing once. Treatment noted: approximately 18 received Ad26.COV2.S at low or high dose, single or two shots; roughly five received placebo; per-sample allocation not given. Specimens were obtained on day 63 following the first vaccine or placebo injection. Donor was an adult aged 18-55 years in Boston. The CDR3 contains 15 residues. V lost 1 base, J lost 2 bases, and 11 bases lay in between. The V gene's germline CDR1 is SGHDN and CDR2 FVKESK. This sample was taken from a study of Ad26.COV2.S vaccination and SARS-CoV-2 variants. Across the whole study: Each vaccinee took Ad26.COV2.S intramuscularly, once or twice 56 days apart.

The rearrangement uses TRBV14 and TRBJ1-2; D unresolved. Sample: peripheral blood, taken in a trial of Ad26.COV2.S vaccine versus placebo. This sequence was found in a person between 18 and 59 years old who received the Ad26.COV2.S COVID-19 vaccine or a placebo. The CDR3: CASSQVMGWNYGYTF. DNA of the CDR3: TGTGCCAGCAGCCAAGTTATGGGCTGGAACTATGGCTACACCTTC.